This T cell receptor (beta chain) was captured in a study of blood T cell repertoires in COVID-19. About the study: COVID-19 samples collected from the United States, Italy and Spain covered acute and convalescent phases. PBMCs, B-cell-depleted T cells, or T cells provided the cDNA or gDNA that made up the material.

Trimming pared 11 bases from V and 1 base from J, leaving 11 bases between. CDR3 size: 13 residues. As originally analysed: It was from reference gene primer amplification that nucleated cell counts were estimated. Generated by immunoSEQ multiplex PCR, the TCRdb table keeps only in-frame clones and is missing some. V and J calls and clone size are copied from that table; D and trimming were computed from the DNA. The sample gives about 310,000 clones, about nine tenths of which show up once; 1% is in the top ten. Sequencing was carried out using peripheral blood. This chain connects TRBV12-3 or TRBV12-4 to TRBJ2-2, with TRBD1 as a possible D gene (5 bases). The receptor's source is a man in his fifties with active or convalescent COVID-19. The CDR3, as DNA: TGTGCCGACAGCGTTATGAACACCGGGGAGCTGTTTTTT. Protein sequence: CADSVMNTGELFF.